Described below is a single T cell receptor beta chain sequence and its context. The junction does not match germline at one end; this may be a read error. Germline CDR1 reads MNHNY; CDR2 reads SVGAGI (reference sequence). This CDR3 has 14 residues. The data belong to a study of tumor-infiltrating lymphocytes in oesophageal squamous cell carcinoma. TCRdb reprocessed the PCR reads via MiXCR and lists one record per CDR3 protein. Of around 13,000 distinct CDR3 sequences in the sample, 52% are singletons; the top ten hold 25% to 30%. Specimen: esophageal tumor tissue. The receptor comes from a female donor with esophageal squamous cell carcinoma. V is TRBV6-6 and J is TRBJ2-3; a weak D match, TRBD2 (5 bases). In DNA form, the CDR3 reads TGTGCCGGCAGTCTCCCTGGGCGGGCGGATACGCAGTATTTT. Amino acids: CAGSLPGRADTQYF.